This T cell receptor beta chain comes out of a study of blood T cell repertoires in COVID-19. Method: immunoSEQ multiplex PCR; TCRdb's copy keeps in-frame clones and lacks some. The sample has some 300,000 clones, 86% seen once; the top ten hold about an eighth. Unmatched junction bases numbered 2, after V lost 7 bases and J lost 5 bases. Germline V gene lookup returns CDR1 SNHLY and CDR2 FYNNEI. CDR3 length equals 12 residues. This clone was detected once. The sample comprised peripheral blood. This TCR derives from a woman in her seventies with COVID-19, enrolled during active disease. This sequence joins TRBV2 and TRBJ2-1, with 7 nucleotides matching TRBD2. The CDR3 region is CASTSGDNEQFF. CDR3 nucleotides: TGTGCCAGCACTAGCGGTGACAATGAGCAGTTCTTC. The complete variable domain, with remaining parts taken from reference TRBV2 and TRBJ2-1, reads EPEVTQTPSHQVTQMGQEVILRCVPISNHLYFYWYRQILGQKVEFLVSFYNNEISEKSEIFDDQFSVERPDGSNFTLKIRSTKLEDSAMYFCASTSGDNEQFFGPGTRLTVL.